This TCR beta chain was recorded in a study of blood T cell repertoires in COVID-19 (dated by TCRdb to about 2020). Turning to the overall study: The collaborator samples originated in the United States, Italy and Spain and spanned the acute and convalescent phases of COVID-19. The prospective study material was composed of cDNA or gDNA derived from T cells, B-cell-depleted T cells, or PBMCs. A freely available public database, intended as a resource for researchers studying the immune response to SARS-CoV-2, is where the repertoires were released. Where available, HLA class I and class II types were obtained from metadata supplied by the sample provider rather than from assay-based typing. A de-identified subject ID, COVID-19 status, age in years and sex were almost always included in the sample metadata. Subjects who had been exposed to COVID-19, were actively infected with it, or had recovered from it provided the deeply sampled blood TCRbeta repertoires that made up the dataset. The samples were drawn from the first 160 participants of the ongoing ImmuneRACE study and from over 950 subjects provided by 6 global collaborators.

Study-wide conclusions, independent of this receptor: How much clinical and demographic metadata was included differed by source and by participant, and the metadata was provided uncurated.

At one collaborating source in Seattle, patients were enrolled during active infection and were followed longitudinally through the course of disease. Each collaborating institution followed its own protocols to collect whole blood in K2EDTA tubes. Collaborator samples were shipped for TCRbeta analysis as frozen whole blood, isolated PBMCs, or DNA extracted from either sample type. The CDR3 goes from the cysteine to the phenylalanine over 15 residues. Of the read, only the CDR3 DNA is kept; its 45 bases are in frame from base 1. CDR1 and CDR2, looked up from the germline V gene, are SGHAT and FQNNGV. V and J are truncated by 1 base and 0 bases respectively, leaving an intervening sequence of 8 bases. The immunoSEQ Assay, a bias-controlled multiplex PCR, was used to amplify TCRbeta CDR3 regions from genomic DNA. From the authors' description of their analysis: The number of nucleated cells in each sample was estimated from the amplification of reference gene primers within the assay. Sequence reads were collapsed and filtered to measure the absolute abundance of every unique TCRbeta CDR3 rearrangement. For each sample, productive Simpson clonality was calculated as the square root of Simpson's diversity index over productive rearrangements. TCRdb took over this immuneACCESS table, retaining in-frame rearrangements with V and J assigned. Such tables are incomplete; in checked studies, under half of the missing clones stem from an unresolved V gene, and the remainder is unexplained. V, J and clone size derive from that table, while D and trimming were established from the DNA sequence. For this sample the table gives 300,000 to 350,000 clones, of which approximately 90% were detected only once. Of the sample, 6.5% to 8% is held by the ten largest clones.

About this clone itself: Its antigen is currently not known. No base quality information exists; no much larger clone differs at one position.

The material sequenced was peripheral blood. The V gene is TRBV11-2 and the J gene is TRBJ2-3, with the D gene not clear enough to name. The clonotype comes from a woman under 40 with COVID-19, enrolled during active disease. CDR3 region: CASSLAGASTDTQYF. Here is the DNA: TGTGCCAGCAGCTTAGCGGGTGCTAGCACAGATACGCAGTATTTT.